These T cell receptor beta chains were read from a single sample in a study of blood T cells in healthy people across ages. TCRdb reprocessed the 5' RACE reads via MiXCR and lists one record per CDR3 protein. This table has around 1.5 million distinct CDR3 sequences, 55% to 75% appearing once. Sequenced sample: blood. The receptors originated from a man in his late teens or twenties in good health. Each CDR3 is given with its conserved first and last residue. D genes are given only for firm matches. For some rows the clone size is stated as once, few or many, or as a class when expanded; others skip it.

-	TRBV20-1	-	TRBJ2-7	TGCAGTGCTAGAGATTCTGTCTACGAGCAGTACTTC	CSARDSVYEQYF
few	TRBV12-3/TRBV12-4	-	TRBJ2-7	TGTGCCAGCGGCCGGACAGGGAGGGCCTACGAGCAGTACTTC	CASGRTGRAYEQYF
few	TRBV7-9	TRBD2	TRBJ2-7	TGTGCCAGCAGCTTAAACCCTAGCGGAGTCTCCTACGAGCAGTACTTC	CASSLNPSGVSYEQYF
once	TRBV29-1	TRBD1	TRBJ2-2	TGCAGCGTTACAGGGGACACCGGGGAGCTGTTTTTT	CSVTGDTGELFF
-	TRBV12-3/TRBV12-4	TRBD1	TRBJ2-5	TGTGCCAGCACCCAGTCCGAGGGGGCTCGAGAGACCCAGTACTTC	CASTQSEGARETQYF
few	TRBV29-1	-	TRBJ2-3	TGCAGCGTCCGGGACATACTCACAGATACGCAGTATTTT	CSVRDILTDTQYF
-	TRBV7-8	-	TRBJ2-5	TGTGCCAGCAAATCCACGTGGCGAGTTGTTAAAGAGACCCAGTACTTC	CASKSTWRVVKETQYF
-	TRBV20-1	TRBD2	TRBJ2-5	TGCAGTGCCGCACTAGCGGGAGAGACCCAGTACTTC	CSAALAGETQYF
-	TRBV27	-	TRBJ1-2	TGTGCCAGCAGTTTAGCCGCCGAGGGACACACCTATGGCTACACCTTC	CASSLAAEGHTYGYTF
-	TRBV5-4	TRBD2	TRBJ2-7	TGTGCCAGCAGCTTACGAGCGGGAGCGATCTACGAGCAGTACTTC	CASSLRAGAIYEQYF
-	TRBV20-1	-	TRBJ2-1	TGCAGTGCTAGAAAGACCGAGTCTCCAGCGGAGCAGTTCTTC	CSARKTESPAEQFF
-	TRBV29-1	TRBD1	TRBJ2-7	TGCAGCGTCCTGACAGGGGGCTTGGACGAGCAGTACTTC	CSVLTGGLDEQYF
few	TRBV29-1	-	TRBJ2-4	TGCAGCGTTGATGAGGACGGAAGTCAAATTCAGTACTTC	CSVDEDGSQIQYF
few	TRBV27	TRBD1	TRBJ2-1	TGTGCCAGCGCCCAGGGGGCGTTATACAATGAGCAGTTCTTC	CASAQGALYNEQFF
-	TRBV6-5	TRBD2	TRBJ2-3	TGTGCCAGCTGTGCGGGGGAGTCCGATACGCAGTATTTT	CASCAGESDTQYF
-	TRBV7-2	-	TRBJ2-7	TGTGCCAGCAGCTTAGCCGGACAGCTAAGCTCCTACGAGCAGTACTTC	CASSLAGQLSSYEQYF
few	TRBV5-1	-	TRBJ1-4	TGCGCCAGCTCTGTCGGGGACCGTTTGTCTAATGAAAAACTGTTTTTT	CASSVGDRLSNEKLFF
-	TRBV3-1	TRBD1	TRBJ1-2	TGTGCCAGCAGACAGACAGGGGTCAGCAGTCGAGGCTACACCTTC	CASRQTGVSSRGYTF
many	TRBV5-1	TRBD1	TRBJ2-7	TGCGCCAGCAGCTCGGGACAGGGCTCTTACGAGCAGTACTTC	CASSSGQGSYEQYF
-	TRBV10-3	TRBD1	TRBJ2-7	TGTGCCATAACTGAACAGGGGACCTACGAGCAGTACTTC	CAITEQGTYEQYF
-	TRBV18	TRBD1	TRBJ2-3	TGTGCCAGCTCACCACGGACAGGGGACTTCACAGATACGCAGTATTTT	CASSPRTGDFTDTQYF
-	TRBV6-2/TRBV6-3	-	TRBJ1-1	TGTGCCAGCAGTTACCCAAATTCGGACCGGGGGAGTGTAGCTTTCTTT	CASSYPNSDRGSVAFF
few	TRBV12-3/TRBV12-4	TRBD2	TRBJ2-1	TGTGCCAGCATAGGCCTAGCGGGGTACAATGAGCAGTTCTTC	CASIGLAGYNEQFF
-	TRBV28	-	TRBJ1-5	TGTGCCAGCATGGCAAGCGTCAATCAGCCCCAGCATTTT	CASMASVNQPQHF
-	TRBV12-3/TRBV12-4	TRBD1	TRBJ1-5	TGTGCCAGCAGTTCCACTCGGACAGGGGCCAATCAGCCCCAGCATTTT	CASSSTRTGANQPQHF
few	TRBV9	TRBD2	TRBJ2-7	TGTGCCAGCAGCGAATCCGTGACTAGCGGTTCCTACGAGCAGTACTTC	CASSESVTSGSYEQYF
-	TRBV10-2	TRBD1	TRBJ1-2	TGCGCCAGCAGTGAGTCTGTCCAGGGGGTGGTCTATGGCTACACCTTC	CASSESVQGVVYGYTF
-	TRBV4-2	TRBD1	TRBJ1-1	TGTGCCAGCAGCCACCCCACAGGGGGCACTGAAGCTTTCTTT	CASSHPTGGTEAFF
-	TRBV7-2	-	TRBJ2-1	TGTGCCAGCAGCCCCCTAAGTAGCGTATCCTACAATGAGCAGTTCTTC	CASSPLSSVSYNEQFF
-	TRBV7-9	-	TRBJ2-4	TGTGCCAGCAGCACTACGGGGCTTTCAAAGCAGTACTTC	CASSTTGLSKQYF
few	TRBV28	-	TRBJ2-7	TGTGCCAGCGGTTTGGGGAGCTACGAGCAGTACTTC	CASGLGSYEQYF
-	TRBV5-6	-	TRBJ2-1	TGTGCCAGCAGCTTGGCTCGGCTGGGGTATACCGGAGATGAGCAGTTCTTC	CASSLARLGYTGDEQFF
-	TRBV7-2	TRBD2	TRBJ2-7	TGTGCCAGCAGCGTTTTGGGCGGGAGGTCCTACGAGCAGTACTTC	CASSVLGGRSYEQYF
-	TRBV30	TRBD1	TRBJ2-6	TGTGCCTGGAACCATCAACAGGGGATCCCTCTGGCGGCCAACGTCCTGACTTTC	CAWNHQQGIPLAANVLTF
-	TRBV10-2	-	TRBJ1-2	TGCGCCAGCAGTGAGTCAGTTCCTAACTATGGCTACACCTTC	CASSESVPNYGYTF
once	TRBV5-1	TRBD2	TRBJ2-3	TGCGCCAGCAGCTTGGCAACGGGACTAAATACGCAGTATTTT	CASSLATGLNTQYF
-	TRBV29-1	-	TRBJ1-1	TGCAGCGTAGCCACCCAAGGGGGGACTGAAGCTTTCTTT	CSVATQGGTEAFF
once	TRBV6-1	-	TRBJ2-2	TGTGCCAGCAGTGTAGGCCACCAGTACACCGGGGAGCTGTTTTTT	CASSVGHQYTGELFF
-	TRBV5-4	-	TRBJ1-1	TGTGCCAGCAGCCCTGAGGAGCGGAGCACTGAAGCTTTCTTT	CASSPEERSTEAFF
-	TRBV19	TRBD2	TRBJ2-1	TGTGCCAGTAGTATGGACCCCGGGACTAGCGGGATTATAGGGCAGTTCTTC	CASSMDPGTSGIIGQFF
-	TRBV13	-	TRBJ2-2	TGTGCCAGCAGCTTTTGGGGGCGCAACACCGGGGAGCTGTTTTTT	CASSFWGRNTGELFF
-	TRBV27	TRBD2	TRBJ2-7	TGTGCCAGCAGTTTAATAGGGGCTAGCGGAGCCTACGAGCAGTACTTC	CASSLIGASGAYEQYF
-	TRBV10-3	TRBD2	TRBJ2-3	TGTGCCATCAGATTTCGGGAGGTGGATACGCAGTATTTT	CAIRFREVDTQYF
many	TRBV12-3/TRBV12-4	-	TRBJ1-5	TGTGCCAGCAGCCCGGTACTGGGGAACAATCAGCCCCAGCATTTT	CASSPVLGNNQPQHF
-	TRBV28	TRBD1	TRBJ2-5	TGTGCCAGCAGCTTAATAGATCGGACAGGTCAAGAGCAGTACTTC	CASSLIDRTGQEQYF
-	TRBV5-1	TRBD2	TRBJ2-7	TGCGCCAGCAGCTCAGGGACTAGCGGGGTCGACGAGCAGTACTTC	CASSSGTSGVDEQYF
-	TRBV29-1	TRBD2	TRBJ2-1	TGCAGCGTTGAAGACACCGGGAGGGGGAATGAGCAGTTCTTC	CSVEDTGRGNEQFF
once	TRBV4-3	TRBD1	TRBJ2-7	TGCGCCGCCAGCCAAGGGGGCCGGACCTACGAGCAGTACTTC	CAASQGGRTYEQYF
-	TRBV7-9	-	TRBJ2-1	TGTGCCAGCAGCTCCGGGACTGTTTCATCCATGGAGCAGTTCTTC	CASSSGTVSSMEQFF
-	TRBV3-1	-	TRBJ2-7	TGTGCCAGCAGCCAAAAAGGTGAGCAGTACTTC	CASSQKGEQYF